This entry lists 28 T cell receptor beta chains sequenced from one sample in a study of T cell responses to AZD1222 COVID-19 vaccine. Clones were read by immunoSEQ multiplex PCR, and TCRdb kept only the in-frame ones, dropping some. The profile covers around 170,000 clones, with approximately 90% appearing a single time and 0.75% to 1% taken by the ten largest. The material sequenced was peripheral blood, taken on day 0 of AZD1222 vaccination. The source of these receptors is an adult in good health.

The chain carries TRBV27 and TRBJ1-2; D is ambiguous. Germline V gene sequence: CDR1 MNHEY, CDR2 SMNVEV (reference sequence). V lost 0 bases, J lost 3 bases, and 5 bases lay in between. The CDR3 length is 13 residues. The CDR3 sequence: CASSLSPHYGYTF. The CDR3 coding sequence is TGTGCCAGCAGTTTATCCCCTCACTATGGCTACACCTTC.

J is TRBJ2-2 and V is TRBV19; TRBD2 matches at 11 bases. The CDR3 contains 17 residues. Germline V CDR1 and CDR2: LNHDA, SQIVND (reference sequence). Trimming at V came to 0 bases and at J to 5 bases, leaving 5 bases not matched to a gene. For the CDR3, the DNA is TGTGCCAGTAGTATAGATCAGGGGACTAGCGGTACCGGGGAGCTGTTTTTT. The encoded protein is CASSIDQGTSGTGELFF.

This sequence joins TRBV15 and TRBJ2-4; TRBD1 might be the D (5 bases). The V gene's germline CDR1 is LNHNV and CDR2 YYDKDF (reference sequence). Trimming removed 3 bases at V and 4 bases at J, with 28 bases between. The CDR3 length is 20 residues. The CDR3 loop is CATSSLGQGGLAPRKNIQYF. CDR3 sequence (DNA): TGTGCCACCAGCAGCCTTGGGCAGGGCGGTCTGGCTCCCAGGAAAAACATTCAGTACTTC.

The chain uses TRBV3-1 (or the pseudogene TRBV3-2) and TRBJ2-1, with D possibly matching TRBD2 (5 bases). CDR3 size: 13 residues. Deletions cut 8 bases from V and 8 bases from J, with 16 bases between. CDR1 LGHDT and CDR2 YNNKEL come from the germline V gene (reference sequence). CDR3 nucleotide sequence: TGTGCCAGCGGCGCGGGCCTTAGGGATGAGCAGTTCTTC. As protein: CASGAGLRDEQFF.

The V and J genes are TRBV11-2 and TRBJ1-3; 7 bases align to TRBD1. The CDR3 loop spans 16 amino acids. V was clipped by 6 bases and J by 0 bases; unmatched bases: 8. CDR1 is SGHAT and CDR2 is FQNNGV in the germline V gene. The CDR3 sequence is CASRPRDSVSGNTIYF. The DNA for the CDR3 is TGTGCCAGCAGACCCAGGGACAGCGTCTCTGGAAACACCATATATTTT.

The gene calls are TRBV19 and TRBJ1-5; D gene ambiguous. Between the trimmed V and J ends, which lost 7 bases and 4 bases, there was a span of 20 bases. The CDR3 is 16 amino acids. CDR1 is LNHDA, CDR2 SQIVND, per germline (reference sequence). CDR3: CASNPGGRRVNQPQHF. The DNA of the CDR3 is TGTGCCAGTAATCCGGGCGGGCGAAGGGTGAATCAGCCCCAGCATTTT.

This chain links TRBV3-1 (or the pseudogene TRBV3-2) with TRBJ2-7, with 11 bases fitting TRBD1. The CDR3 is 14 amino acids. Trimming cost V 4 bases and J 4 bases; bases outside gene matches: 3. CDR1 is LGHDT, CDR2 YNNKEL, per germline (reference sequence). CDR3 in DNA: TGTGCCAGCAGCCGCGGACAGGGGGCTTACGAGCAGTACTTC. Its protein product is CASSRGQGAYEQYF.

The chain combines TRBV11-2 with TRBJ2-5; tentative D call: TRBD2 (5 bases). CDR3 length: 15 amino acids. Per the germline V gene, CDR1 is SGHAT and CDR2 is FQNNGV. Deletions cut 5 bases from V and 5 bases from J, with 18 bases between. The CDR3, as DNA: TGTGCCAGCAGCCAGGTGACACCCCCGGGGGAGACCCAGTACTTC. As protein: CASSQVTPPGETQYF.

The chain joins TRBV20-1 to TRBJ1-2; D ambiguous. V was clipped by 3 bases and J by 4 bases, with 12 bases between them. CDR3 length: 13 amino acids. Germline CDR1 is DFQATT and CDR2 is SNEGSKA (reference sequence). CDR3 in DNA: TGCAGTGCTAGTTTGGGGATTAGCTATGGCTACACCTTC. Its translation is CSASLGISYGYTF.

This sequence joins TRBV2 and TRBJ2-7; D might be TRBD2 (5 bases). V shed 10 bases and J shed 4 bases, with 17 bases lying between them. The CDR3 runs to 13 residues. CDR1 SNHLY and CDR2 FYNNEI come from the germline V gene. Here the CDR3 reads CATNQRVGYEQYF. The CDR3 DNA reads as TGTGCCACCAACCAGAGGGTTGGTTACGAGCAGTACTTC.

CDR3 protein: CSVKTGGETEAFF. CDR3 bases: TGCAGCGTTAAGACAGGGGGCGAGACTGAAGCTTTCTTT. The chain uses TRBV29-1 and TRBJ1-1, with 10 positions matching TRBD1. The CDR3 covers 13 residues. V was clipped by 5 bases and J by 5 bases; unmatched bases: 5. Germline V CDR1 and CDR2: SQVTM, ANQGSEA.

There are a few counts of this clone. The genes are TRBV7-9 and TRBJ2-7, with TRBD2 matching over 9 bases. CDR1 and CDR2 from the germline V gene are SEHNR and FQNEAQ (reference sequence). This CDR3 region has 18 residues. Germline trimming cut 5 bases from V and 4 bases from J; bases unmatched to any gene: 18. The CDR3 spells CASSPKLIAGTSRYEQYF. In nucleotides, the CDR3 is TGTGCCAGCAGCCCAAAACTTATTGCCGGGACTAGCAGGTACGAGCAGTACTTC. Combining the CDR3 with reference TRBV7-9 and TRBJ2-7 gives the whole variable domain DTGVSQNPRHKITKRGQNVTFRCDPISEHNRLYWYRQTLGQGPEFLTYFQNEAQLEKSRLLSDRFSAERPKGSFSTLEIQRTEQGDSAMYLCASSPKLIAGTSRYEQYFGPGTRLTVT.

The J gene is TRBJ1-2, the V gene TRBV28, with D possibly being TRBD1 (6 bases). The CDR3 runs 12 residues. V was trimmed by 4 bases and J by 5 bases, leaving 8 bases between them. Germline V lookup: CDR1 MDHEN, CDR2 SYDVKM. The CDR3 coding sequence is TGTGCCAGCAGTTCAGGGGTGTATGGCTACACCTTC. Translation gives CASSSGVYGYTF.

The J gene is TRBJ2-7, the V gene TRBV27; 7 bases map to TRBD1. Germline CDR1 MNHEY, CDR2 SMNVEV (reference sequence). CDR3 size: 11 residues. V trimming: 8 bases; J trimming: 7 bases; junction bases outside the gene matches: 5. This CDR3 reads CASRQQGEQYF. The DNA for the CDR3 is TGTGCCAGCCGACAACAGGGGGAGCAGTACTTC.

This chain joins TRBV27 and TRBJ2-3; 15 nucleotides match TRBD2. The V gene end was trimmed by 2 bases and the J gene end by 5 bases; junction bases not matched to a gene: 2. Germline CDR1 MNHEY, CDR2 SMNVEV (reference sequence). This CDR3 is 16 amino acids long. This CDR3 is CASSLRTSGGGDTQYF. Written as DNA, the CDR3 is TGTGCCAGCAGTTTAAGGACTAGCGGGGGGGGAGATACGCAGTATTTT.

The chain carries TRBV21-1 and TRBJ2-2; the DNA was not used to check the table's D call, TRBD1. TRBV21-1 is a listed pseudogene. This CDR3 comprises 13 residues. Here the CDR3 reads CASQGADSGELFF. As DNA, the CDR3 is TGTGCCAGCCAGGGGGCTGACTCCGGGGAGCTGTTTTTT.

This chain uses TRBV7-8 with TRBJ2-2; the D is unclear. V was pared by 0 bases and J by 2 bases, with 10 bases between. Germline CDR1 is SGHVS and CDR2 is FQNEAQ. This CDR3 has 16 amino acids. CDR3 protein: CASSLALDGNTGELFF. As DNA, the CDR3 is TGTGCCAGCAGCTTAGCTTTGGACGGAAACACCGGGGAGCTGTTTTTT.

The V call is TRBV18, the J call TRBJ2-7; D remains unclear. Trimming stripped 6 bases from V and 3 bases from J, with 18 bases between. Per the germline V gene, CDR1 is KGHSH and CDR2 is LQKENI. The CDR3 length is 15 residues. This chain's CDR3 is CASSPQSGWFYEQYF. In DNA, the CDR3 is TGTGCCAGCTCGCCCCAGTCCGGATGGTTCTACGAGCAGTACTTC.

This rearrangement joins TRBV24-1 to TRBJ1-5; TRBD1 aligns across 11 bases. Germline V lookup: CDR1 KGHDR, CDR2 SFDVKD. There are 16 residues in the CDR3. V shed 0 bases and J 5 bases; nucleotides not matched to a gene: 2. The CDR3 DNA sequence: TGTGCCACCAGTGATTTGGGGACAGGGGGTGATCAGCCCCAGCATTTT. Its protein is CATSDLGTGGDQPQHF.

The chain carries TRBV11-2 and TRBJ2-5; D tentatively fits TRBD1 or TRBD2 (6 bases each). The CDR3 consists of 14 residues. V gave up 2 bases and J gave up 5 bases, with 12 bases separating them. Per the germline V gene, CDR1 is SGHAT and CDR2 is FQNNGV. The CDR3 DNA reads TGTGCCAGCAGCTTACACGGGGGCTTGGAGACCCAGTACTTC. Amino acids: CASSLHGGLETQYF.

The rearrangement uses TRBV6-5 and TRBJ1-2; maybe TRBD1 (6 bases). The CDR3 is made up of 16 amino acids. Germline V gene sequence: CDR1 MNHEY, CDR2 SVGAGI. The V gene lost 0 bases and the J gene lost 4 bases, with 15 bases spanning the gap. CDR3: CASSYSQTWGAYGYTF. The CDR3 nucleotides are TGTGCCAGCAGTTACTCGCAGACGTGGGGGGCCTATGGCTACACCTTC.

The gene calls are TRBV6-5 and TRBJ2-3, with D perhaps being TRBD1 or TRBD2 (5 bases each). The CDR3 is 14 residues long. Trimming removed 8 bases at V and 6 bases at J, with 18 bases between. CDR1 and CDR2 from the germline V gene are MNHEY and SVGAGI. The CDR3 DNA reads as TGTGCCAGCTACAAGGGACCGCCCCATGATACGCAGTATTTT. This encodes CASYKGPPHDTQYF.

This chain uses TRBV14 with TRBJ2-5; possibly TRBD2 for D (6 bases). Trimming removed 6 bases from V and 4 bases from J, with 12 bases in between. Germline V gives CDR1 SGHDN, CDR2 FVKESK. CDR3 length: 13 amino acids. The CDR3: CASSNSGGETQYF. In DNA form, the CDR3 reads TGTGCCAGCAGTAATAGCGGCGGAGAGACCCAGTACTTC.

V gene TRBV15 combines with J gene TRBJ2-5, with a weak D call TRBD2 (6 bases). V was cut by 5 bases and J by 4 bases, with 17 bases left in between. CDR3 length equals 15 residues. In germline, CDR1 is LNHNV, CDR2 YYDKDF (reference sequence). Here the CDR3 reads CATSGLSGGRETQYF. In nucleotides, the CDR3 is TGTGCCACCAGCGGGCTAAGCGGAGGGCGAGAGACCCAGTACTTC. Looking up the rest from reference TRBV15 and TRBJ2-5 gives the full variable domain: DAMVIQNPRYQVTQFGKPVTLSCSQTLNHNVMYWYQQKSSQAPKLLFHYYDKDFNNEADTPDNFQSRRPNTSFCFLDIRSPGLGDTAMYLCATSGLSGGRETQYFGPGTRLLVL.

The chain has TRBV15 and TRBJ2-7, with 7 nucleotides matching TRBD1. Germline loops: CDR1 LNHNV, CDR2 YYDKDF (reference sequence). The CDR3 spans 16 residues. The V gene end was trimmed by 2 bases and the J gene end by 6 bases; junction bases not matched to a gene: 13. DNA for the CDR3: TGTGCCACCAGCAGATCCTTCGGGACAGAACTTCGCGAGCAGTACTTC. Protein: CATSRSFGTELREQYF.

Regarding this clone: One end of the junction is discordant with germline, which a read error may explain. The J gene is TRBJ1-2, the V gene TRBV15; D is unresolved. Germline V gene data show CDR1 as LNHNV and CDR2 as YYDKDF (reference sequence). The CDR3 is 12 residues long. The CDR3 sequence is CATSRGAPPVAF. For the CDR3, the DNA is TGTGCCACCAGCAGAGGTGCGCCGCCGGTCGCCTTC. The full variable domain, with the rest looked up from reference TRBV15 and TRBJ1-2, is DAMVIQNPRYQVTQFGKPVTLSCSQTLNHNVMYWYQQKSSQAPKLLFHYYDKDFNNEADTPDNFQSRRPNTSFCFLDIRSPGLGDTAMYLCATSRGAPPVAFGSGTRLTVV.

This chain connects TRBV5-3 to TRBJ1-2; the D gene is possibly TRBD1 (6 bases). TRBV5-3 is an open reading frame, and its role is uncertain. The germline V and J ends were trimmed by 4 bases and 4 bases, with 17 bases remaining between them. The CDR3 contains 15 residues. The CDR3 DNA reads TGTGCCAGAAGCGGAGGGGGGCCAGCTTGCTATGGCTACACCTTC. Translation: CARSGGGPACYGYTF.

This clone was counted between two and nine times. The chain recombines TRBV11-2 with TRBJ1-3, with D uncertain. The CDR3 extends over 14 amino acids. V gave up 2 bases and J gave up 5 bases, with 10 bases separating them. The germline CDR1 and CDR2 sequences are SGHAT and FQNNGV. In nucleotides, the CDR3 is TGTGCCAGCAGCTTAAGGTCGCGGAGAAACACCATATATTTT. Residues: CASSLRSRRNTIYF.